The clone carrying this T cell receptor (beta chain) came up a few times. Its antigen is unknown. The CDR3 loop spans 17 amino acids. CDR1 KGHDR and CDR2 SFDVKD come from the germline V gene. The V and J ends lost 4 bases and 4 bases respectively, with 19 bases between them. The data originate from a study of healthy donors' naive CD4 and CD8 T cells. Study conclusions and caveats: Naive CD4+ and CD8+ cells reportedly differed in usage of most V and J genes.

Each TCR library used approximately 500 ng of total RNA and a linear amplification protocol. TCRdb re-called the reads with MiXCR, one entry per CDR3 protein. The table records 150,000 to 200,000 distinct CDR3 sequences, over 60% of them present only once. Material for sequencing was naive CD4+ and CD8+ T cells sorted from blood, pooled from several donors. The chain couples TRBV24-1 to TRBJ2-1; possible D gene TRBD2, 6 bases. The sequence was obtained from a pool of human donors in good health; the sample pools cells from several healthy donors. This CDR3 reads CATSDHMEEGGYNEQFF. CDR3 DNA sequence: TGTGCCACCAGTGACCACATGGAGGAGGGAGGATACAATGAGCAGTTCTTC.